The sequence of this TCR beta chain was determined in a study of blood T cell repertoires in COVID-19. Background on the study: The United States, Italy and Spain supplied acute and convalescent COVID-19 samples.

Original data processing: Amplification with reference gene primers provided the estimates of nucleated cell counts. Here immunoSEQ multiplex PCR was the method, and the copy in TCRdb shows in-frame clones only, minus some. That table furnishes V, J and clone size, whereas the DNA furnished D and trimming. The sample shows approximately 150,000 clones, more than 60% of them seen only once. The CDR3 is 18 residues long. J gave up 5 bases and V 5 bases, and 18 bases lay outside the gene matches. Germline CDR1 and CDR2: SGHAT and FQNNGV. The clonotype comes from a woman aged 60-75 years with acute or convalescent COVID-19. The sequenced sample consisted of peripheral blood. The V and J genes are TRBV11-2 and TRBJ2-3; 8 nucleotides match TRBD2. For the CDR3, the DNA is TGTGCCAGCAGCCCCCAAAGATACGGGAGGGCGAGGGTAGATACGCAGTATTTT. Amino acids: CASSPQRYGRARVDTQYF.